The TCR beta chain under discussion was sequenced for a study of graft-versus-host responses after intestinal transplantation. Study observations and caveats: Allografts from individuals with graft-donor T cell macrochimerism displayed high graft-versus-host to host-versus-graft clonal ratios.

As regards this clone: Its antigen is not known.

Profiling relied on immunoSEQ multiplex PCR, and the TCRdb table lists in-frame clones only, not all of them. The sample includes over 40,000 clones, around 93% of them seen just once. V was cut by 0 bases and J by 7 bases, with 10 bases left in between. Germline V gives CDR1 LNHNV, CDR2 YYDKDF (reference sequence). The CDR3 spans 14 residues. The rearrangement joins TRBV15 to TRBJ1-5; D uncertain. The receptor comes from a human patient who received an intestinal transplant, so some T cells may come from the graft donor. Sequenced here: PBMCs, sampled 786 days after a first intestinal transplant, on the day of a second. For the CDR3, the DNA is TGTGCCACCAGCAGAGATCATGCACGACAGCCCCAGCATTTT. Translated, it gives CATSRDHARQPQHF.